This TCR beta chain was recorded in a study of blood T cell repertoires in COVID-19. Study-wide background: Whether acute or convalescent, the COVID-19 samples came from the United States, Italy and Spain. T cells, B-cell-depleted T cells, or PBMCs provided the cDNA or gDNA that served as material.

Authors' data handling: Reference gene primer amplification gave nucleated cell count estimates. Repertoires were generated with immunoSEQ multiplex PCR, while TCRdb's copy carries only in-frame clones and drops some. V, J and clone size derive from that table, while D and trimming were established from the DNA sequence. The sample yields 40,000 to 50,000 clones, around four fifths seen once. The receptor was isolated from a man aged 50 to 59 with active COVID-19. The sequencing input was peripheral blood.

CDR3 amino acids: CASSPSRPEQFF. The CDR3 DNA is TGTGCCAGCTCACCTTCTAGGCCCGAGCAGTTCTTC. The gene calls are TRBV18 and TRBJ2-1; D not certain. In germline, CDR1 is KGHSH, CDR2 LQKENI. With 3 bases removed from V and 10 bases from J, the gap between germline ends came to 10 bases. The CDR3 consists of 12 residues.